This T cell receptor beta chain was profiled in a study of blood T cell repertoires in COVID-19. About the research overall: Sources were T cells, B-cell-depleted T cells, or PBMCs; the material itself was cDNA or gDNA.

V lost 11 bases and J lost 3; bases outside the gene matches: 12. Looked up from germline, CDR1 is LNHDA and CDR2 is SQIVND (reference sequence). The CDR3 runs to 15 residues. Per the original methods: Nucleated cell number was recorded as an estimate derived from reference gene primer amplification. The repertoire was sequenced with immunoSEQ multiplex PCR; TCRdb's copy has only in-frame clones and lacks some. The DNA gave D and trimming, while V, J and clone size come from that table. The sample lists about 200,000 clones, around 88% occurring once. Assignment of participants to cohorts was predicated upon participant-reported clinical history.

The TCR comes from a woman aged 25 to 39 who had been exposed to COVID-19. The V call is TRBV19, the J call TRBJ1-2; TRBD1 aligns across 10 bases. Material for sequencing was PBMCs or T cells enriched from blood (not recorded which). In nucleotides, the CDR3 is TGTGCCTCCACGACCCGACAGGGGGCTTACTATGGCTACACCTTC. It codes for CASTTRQGAYYGYTF.